Shown below are 27 T cell receptor beta chains from a single sample sequenced in a study of T cell responses to AZD1222 COVID-19 vaccine. Repertoires were generated with immunoSEQ multiplex PCR, while TCRdb's copy carries only in-frame clones and drops some. The sample lists about 160,000 clones, more than 85% seen once, with more than 1.4% in the top ten. This sample comprised peripheral blood, obtained on day 0 of AZD1222 vaccination. Receptors originate from an adult in good health.

This chain uses TRBV13 with TRBJ2-5; 9 bases line up with TRBD2. Germline CDR1 is PRHDT and CDR2 is FYEKMQ (reference sequence). This CDR3 region has 15 residues. Trimming took 4 bases from V and 1 from J; bases not matched to a gene: 4. CDR3 amino acids: CASSSTAGGQETQYF. CDR3 coding DNA: TGTGCCAGCAGCTCCACAGCGGGGGGCCAAGAGACCCAGTACTTC.

V usage is TRBV9 and J usage is TRBJ1-6; TRBD1 matches 7 bases. CDR1 is SGDLS, CDR2 YYNGEE, per germline. The CDR3 is 14 amino acids. Trimming took 2 bases from V and 4 from J; bases not matched to a gene: 0. For the CDR3, the DNA is TGTGCCAGCAGCGTGGGACAGTATAATTCACCCCTCCACTTT. Protein sequence: CASSVGQYNSPLHF. The complete variable domain, with remaining parts taken from reference TRBV9 and TRBJ1-6, reads DSGVTQTPKHLITATGQRVTLRCSPRSGDLSVYWYQQSLDQGLQFLIQYYNGEERAKGNILERFSAQQFPDLHSELNLSSLELGDSALYFCASSVGQYNSPLHFGNGTRLTVT.

This sequence joins TRBV6-5 and TRBJ2-7, with 12 bases that match TRBD2. Trimming took 5 bases from V and 2 from J; bases not matched to a gene: 4. Germline lookup yields CDR1 MNHEY and CDR2 SVGAGI. The CDR3 sequence is 15 residues long. The CDR3 DNA reads as TGTGCCAGCAGTCCTAGCGGGGGGGCTGCCTACGAGCAGTACTTC. It encodes CASSPSGGAAYEQYF.

The rearrangement links TRBV5-1 to TRBJ1-1; D call uncertain. The ends were cut back, 1 base at V and 11 bases at J, with 15 bases in the middle. This CDR3 has 13 residues. The germline gives CDR1 SGHRS, CDR2 YFSETQ. In DNA, the CDR3 is TGCGCCAGCAGCTTGAGCTGGGGATGGGAGGCTTTCTTT. Protein product: CASSLSWGWEAFF.

The chain recombines TRBV14 with TRBJ1-5; the D is unclear. The CDR3 spans 13 residues. V was shortened by 0 bases and J by 6 bases, with 6 bases between the two germline ends. Germline CDR1 and CDR2: SGHDN and FVKESK. CDR3 coding DNA: TGTGCCAGCAGCCAAGATAGTGGTCAGCCCCAGCATTTT. It specifies CASSQDSGQPQHF.

The V call is TRBV19, the J call TRBJ1-2, with 9 bases identical to TRBD1. The trim removed 7 bases at V and 8 bases at J, leaving 14 bases unmatched. Germline CDR1 LNHDA, CDR2 SQIVND (reference sequence). The CDR3 is 15 residues long. CDR3 nucleotide sequence: TGTGCCAGTATCCCCCGGACAGGGGCTTTTAAGGGCTACACCTTC. Protein: CASIPRTGAFKGYTF.

The chain links TRBV19 to TRBJ1-1; a weak D match, TRBD1 (5 bases). The CDR3 covers 14 residues. Looked up from germline, CDR1 is LNHDA and CDR2 is SQIVND (reference sequence). V was pared by 5 bases and J by 2 bases, with 12 bases between. CDR3 nucleotide sequence: TGTGCCAGTAGTTATGGCAGGGATAACACTGAAGCTTTCTTT. Amino acids: CASSYGRDNTEAFF. Together with reference TRBV19 and TRBJ1-1, the CDR3 gives the full variable domain: DGGITQSPKYLFRKEGQNVTLSCEQNLNHDAMYWYRQDPGQGLRLIYYSQIVNDFQKGDIAEGYSVSREKKESFPLTVTSAQKNPTAFYLCASSYGRDNTEAFFGQGTRLTVV.

The gene calls are TRBV6-6 and TRBJ1-4; D uncertain. The CDR3 consists of 12 residues. Between the trimmed V and J ends, which lost 2 bases and 6 bases, there was a span of 4 bases. The germline gives CDR1 MNHNY, CDR2 SVGAGI (reference sequence). CDR3 nucleotides: TGTGCCAGCAGTTACCCCTATGAAAAACTGTTTTTT. Its protein product is CASSYPYEKLFF.

This chain joins TRBV30 and TRBJ1-2; D unresolved. This CDR3 has 13 amino acids. Trimming removed 0 bases from V and 1 base from J, with 6 bases in between. Germline CDR1 is GTSNPN and CDR2 is SVGIG (reference sequence). The CDR3 reads CAWSVLDNYGYTF. For the CDR3, the DNA is TGTGCCTGGAGTGTACTAGATAACTATGGCTACACCTTC. The full variable domain, rest sourced from reference TRBV30 and TRBJ1-2, is SQTIHQWPATLVQPVGSPLSLECTVEGTSNPNLYWYRQAAGRGLQLLFYSVGIGQISSEVPQNLSASRPQDRQFILSSKKLLLSDSGFYLCAWSVLDNYGYTFGSGTRLTVV.

The chain has TRBV5-4 and TRBJ2-5; D perhaps matches TRBD2 (6 bases). V dropped 0 bases and J dropped 5 bases, with 14 bases sitting between them. Germline lookup yields CDR1 SGHNT and CDR2 YYREEE (reference sequence). The CDR3 length is 15 residues. CDR3 region: CASSLATSSRETQYF. CDR3 DNA: TGTGCCAGCAGCTTGGCGACTAGTTCGAGGGAGACCCAGTACTTC.

The rearrangement joins TRBV6-4 to TRBJ1-1; D ambiguous. Trimming left V 2 bases short and J 1 base short, with 5 bases between. This CDR3 has 13 residues. CDR1 and CDR2 (germline): MRHNA, SNTAGT. The CDR3 region has the DNA TGTGCCAGCAGTGACACGTGGAACACTGAAGCTTTCTTT. It encodes CASSDTWNTEAFF.

The gene calls are TRBV30 and TRBJ2-5; D uncertain. With 1 base removed from V and 0 bases from J, the gap between germline ends came to 12 bases. There are 15 residues in the CDR3. Germline assignment: CDR1 GTSNPN and CDR2 SVGIG (reference sequence). Written as DNA, the CDR3 is TGTGCCTGGAGTGCTTTTCTTCCGGACCAAGAGACCCAGTACTTC. Translation: CAWSAFLPDQETQYF. Supplemented by reference TRBV30 and TRBJ2-5, the full variable domain reads SQTIHQWPATLVQPVGSPLSLECTVEGTSNPNLYWYRQAAGRGLQLLFYSVGIGQISSEVPQNLSASRPQDRQFILSSKKLLLSDSGFYLCAWSAFLPDQETQYFGPGTRLLVL.

The chain joins TRBV27 to TRBJ1-6, with D uncertain. The CDR3 has 16 amino acids. From germline, CDR1 is MNHEY and CDR2 SMNVEV (reference sequence). The ends were cut back, 2 bases at V and 9 bases at J, with 17 bases in the middle. Here the CDR3 reads CASSLQESGYGSPLHF. The CDR3, as DNA: TGTGCCAGCAGTTTACAGGAATCCGGCTATGGTTCACCCCTCCACTTT.

This chain links TRBV19 with TRBJ2-7, with unresolved D. The CDR3 has 13 amino acids. The germline V and J ends were trimmed by 5 bases and 5 bases, with 13 bases remaining between them. Germline CDR1 is LNHDA and CDR2 is SQIVND (reference sequence). The CDR3 spells CASSPGLRDEQYF. CDR3 in DNA: TGTGCCAGTAGTCCGGGCTTGAGAGACGAGCAGTACTTC.

This rearrangement joins TRBV5-1 to TRBJ2-3; D call uncertain. Between the trimmed V and J ends, which lost 4 bases and 2 bases, there was a span of 17 bases. In germline, CDR1 is SGHRS, CDR2 YFSETQ. The CDR3 is 16 amino acids. The CDR3 DNA is TGCGCCAGCAGCCCCCCCGGATCGCTCAACACAGATACGCAGTATTTT. It yields the protein CASSPPGSLNTDTQYF.

The chain combines TRBV12-3 or TRBV12-4 with TRBJ1-2; D is unclear. The CDR3 runs 12 residues. V was clipped by 7 bases and J by 6 bases, with 12 bases between them. CDR3 DNA sequence: TGTGCCAGCACCAAGGAAATTCATGGCTACACCTTC. As protein: CASTKEIHGYTF.

V and J are TRBV7-9 and TRBJ1-1; no clear D. The CDR3 extends over 12 amino acids. Germline V lookup: CDR1 SEHNR, CDR2 FQNEAQ (reference sequence). The V end was cut by 5 bases, the J end by 7 bases, with 11 bases between. CDR3 coding DNA: TGTGCCAGCAGCGAGCACGGACTTGAAGCTTTCTTT. As protein: CASSEHGLEAFF.

V is TRBV9 and J is TRBJ2-7; D remains unclear. The ends were cut back, 4 bases at V and 7 bases at J, with 9 bases in the middle. Germline-derived CDR1 and CDR2 are SGDLS and YYNGEE. The CDR3 spans 11 residues. CDR3 bases: TGTGCCAGCAGCCTCAACGGGGAGCAGTACTTC. It yields the protein CASSLNGEQYF.

This rearrangement joins TRBV9 to TRBJ1-6; D might be TRBD1 (5 bases). V dropped 4 bases and J dropped 6 bases, with 17 bases sitting between them. The CDR3 covers 16 residues. Germline CDR1 SGDLS, CDR2 YYNGEE. CDR3 sequence: CASSPGAAIANSPLHF. For the CDR3, the DNA is TGTGCCAGCAGCCCCGGGGCGGCAATCGCTAATTCACCCCTCCACTTT.

A single count supports this clone. The J gene is TRBJ2-7, the V gene TRBV12-5, with a tentative D call TRBD2 (6 bases). The germline V gene encodes CDR1 LGHNT and CDR2 FRNRAP. Trimming stripped 1 base from V and 2 bases from J, with 18 bases between. CDR3 length: 17 residues. The CDR3 region is CASGLAVAGSLAYEQYF. The CDR3 bases are TGTGCTAGTGGTTTGGCAGTCGCGGGGTCCCTTGCCTACGAGCAGTACTTC.

The chain is built from TRBV7-3 and TRBJ1-2; no clear D gene. This CDR3 has 13 residues. The germline gives CDR1 SGHTA, CDR2 FQGTGA. Trimming cost V 3 bases and J 6 bases, with 11 bases left between them. The CDR3 coding sequence is TGTGCCAGCAGCTTGGGAGGGAAGGATGGCTACACCTTC. It translates to CASSLGGKDGYTF.

The chain has TRBV19 and TRBJ2-1; D is possibly TRBD1 (6 bases). Germline lookup yields CDR1 LNHDA and CDR2 SQIVND (reference sequence). The V end lost 1 base, the J end lost 2 bases, and 6 bases lay between the germline ends. The CDR3 consists of 14 residues. CDR3 amino acids: CASSIGTAYNEQFF. For the CDR3, the DNA is TGTGCCAGTAGTATAGGGACAGCCTACAATGAGCAGTTCTTC.

This clone was recorded only once. The rearrangement uses TRBV7-9 and TRBJ1-1; tentatively, D is TRBD1 (5 bases). The length of the CDR3 is 14 residues. The germline V gene has CDR1 SEHNR and CDR2 FQNEAQ (reference sequence). Trimming stripped 3 bases from V and 7 bases from J, with 15 bases between. CDR3 DNA: TGTGCCAGCAGCTTCTTGAAGGAAGGGGTTGAAGCTTTCTTT. Translation gives CASSFLKEGVEAFF.

This chain joins TRBV9 and TRBJ2-1; D gene unclear. Germline V gives CDR1 SGDLS, CDR2 YYNGEE. With 3 bases removed from V and 1 base from J, the gap between germline ends came to 8 bases. This CDR3 is built from 14 residues. This CDR3 is CASSGVVSYNEQFF. DNA of the CDR3: TGTGCCAGCAGCGGCGTAGTATCCTACAATGAGCAGTTCTTC.

The chain has TRBV18 and TRBJ2-1, with 8 bases matching TRBD1. Germline values: CDR1 KGHSH, CDR2 LQKENI. V shed 1 base and J 2 bases; nucleotides not matched to a gene: 4. The CDR3 is 16 residues long. The CDR3 protein is CASSPLRGQAYNEQFF. The DNA of the CDR3 is TGTGCCAGCTCACCACTCAGGGGGCAGGCCTACAATGAGCAGTTCTTC.

V is TRBV3-1 (or the pseudogene TRBV3-2) and J is TRBJ1-5; 9 positions agree with TRBD1. The germline CDR1 and CDR2 sequences are LGHDT and YNNKEL (reference sequence). V shed 0 bases, J shed 2 bases, and the junction held 11 bases outside the gene matches. This CDR3 contains 19 residues. The CDR3 region is CASSQEMGQGGICNQPQHF. The CDR3 nucleotides are TGTGCCAGCAGCCAAGAGATGGGACAGGGAGGGATTTGCAATCAGCCCCAGCATTTT.

The chain couples TRBV16 to TRBJ2-1; tentative D call: TRBD2 (7 bases). The CDR3 spans 15 residues. CDR1 is KGHSY and CDR2 is FQNENV in the germline V gene. Between the trimmed V and J ends, which lost 0 bases and 6 bases, there was a span of 12 bases. CDR3 sequence: CASSQSGGQPNEQFF. The CDR3 region has the DNA TGTGCCAGCAGCCAATCGGGGGGGCAGCCCAATGAGCAGTTCTTC.